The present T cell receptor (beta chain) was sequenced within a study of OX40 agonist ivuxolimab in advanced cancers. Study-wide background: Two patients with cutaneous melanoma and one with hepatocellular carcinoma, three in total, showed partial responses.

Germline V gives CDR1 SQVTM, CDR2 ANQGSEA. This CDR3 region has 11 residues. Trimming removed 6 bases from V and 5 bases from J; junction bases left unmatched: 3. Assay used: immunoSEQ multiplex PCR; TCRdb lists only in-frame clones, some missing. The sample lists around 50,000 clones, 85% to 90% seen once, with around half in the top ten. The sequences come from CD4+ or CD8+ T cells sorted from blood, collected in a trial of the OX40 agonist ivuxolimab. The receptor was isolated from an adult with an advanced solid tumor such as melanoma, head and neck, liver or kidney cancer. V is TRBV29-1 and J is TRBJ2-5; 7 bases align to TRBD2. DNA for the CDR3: TGCAGCGTGGGAGGGTTGGAGACCCAGTACTTC. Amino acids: CSVGGLETQYF.